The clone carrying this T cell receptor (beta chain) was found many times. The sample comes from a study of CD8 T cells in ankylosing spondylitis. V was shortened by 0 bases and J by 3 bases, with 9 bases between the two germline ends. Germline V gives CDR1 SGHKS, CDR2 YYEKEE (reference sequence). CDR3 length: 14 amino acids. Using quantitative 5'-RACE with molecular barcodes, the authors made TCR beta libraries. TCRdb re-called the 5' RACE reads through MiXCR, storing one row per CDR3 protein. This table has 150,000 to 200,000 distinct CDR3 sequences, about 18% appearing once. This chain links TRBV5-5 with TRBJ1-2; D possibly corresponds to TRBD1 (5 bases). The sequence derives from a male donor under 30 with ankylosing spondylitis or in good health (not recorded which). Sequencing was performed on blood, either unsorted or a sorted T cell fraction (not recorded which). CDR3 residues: CASSLARAYYGYTF. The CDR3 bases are TGTGCCAGCAGCTTGGCCAGGGCGTACTATGGCTACACCTTC.